Following are 27 T cell receptor beta chains from one sample sequenced in a study of T-cell reconstitution after alpha-beta-depleted transplantation in children. Unique molecular identifiers were incorporated into the prepared TCRbeta library. TCRdb processed the PCR reads anew with MiXCR; each CDR3 protein has one entry. In the table there are around 94,000 distinct CDR3 sequences, about 6.8% of which are singletons. This material consisted of PBMCs, taken before TCRalphabeta/CD19-depleted stem cell transplant. These receptors came from a boy aged 2 to 9 with acute lymphoblastic leukemia, due to receive a stem cell transplant.

This clonotype was recorded many times. This chain uses TRBV7-9 with TRBJ2-5; D is undetermined. Germline values: CDR1 SEHNR, CDR2 FQNEAQ (reference sequence). The V gene lost 2 bases and the J gene lost 2 bases, with 0 bases spanning the gap. The CDR3 sequence is 11 residues long. The CDR3: CASSLQETQYF. For the CDR3, the DNA is TGTGCCAGCAGCTTACAAGAGACCCAGTACTTC. Supplemented by reference TRBV7-9 and TRBJ2-5, the full variable domain reads DTGVSQNPRHKITKRGQNVTFRCDPISEHNRLYWYRQTLGQGPEFLTYFQNEAQLEKSRLLSDRFSAERPKGSFSTLEIQRTEQGDSAMYLCASSLQETQYFGPGTRLLVL.

On this clonotype itself: Its ends do not fully match the called genes, so a read error is possible. This sequence joins TRBV19 and TRBJ1-1; D unclear. CDR3 size: 15 residues. The germline V gene has CDR1 LNHDA and CDR2 SQIVND (reference sequence). CDR3 loop: CASSASIRKNAEAFF. As DNA, the CDR3 is TGTGCCAGTAGTGCCTCGATCCGGAAGAACGCTGAAGCTTTCTTT.

This clonotype turned up a few times. CDR3 sequence: CASSRGLAGYNEQFF. CDR3 DNA: TGTGCCAGCAGCCGTGGACTAGCGGGGTACAATGAGCAGTTCTTC. This sequence joins TRBV7-2 and TRBJ2-1; 12 bases are a match to TRBD2. Per germline, CDR1 SGHTA and CDR2 FQGNSA. After removal of 5 bases from V and 4 bases from J, the junction contained 3 bases not matched to a gene. The CDR3 length is 15 residues.

J is TRBJ2-5 and V is TRBV14; D unresolved. CDR1 is SGHDN, CDR2 FVKESK, per germline. The CDR3 contains 13 residues. Trimming stripped 0 bases from V and 5 bases from J, with 7 bases between. The CDR3 sequence is CASSQDLRETQYF. CDR3 in DNA: TGTGCCAGCAGCCAAGATTTACGGGAGACCCAGTACTTC.

The chain recombines TRBV7-9 with TRBJ2-3, with 8 bases that match TRBD2. This CDR3 region has 15 residues. Germline-derived CDR1 and CDR2 are SEHNR and FQNEAQ (reference sequence). The J segment lost 0 bases and the V segment lost 5 bases, leaving 4 bases of the junction unmatched. In DNA, the CDR3 is TGTGCCAGCAGCGGCCGGGGGGGGAGCACAGATACGCAGTATTTT. It translates to CASSGRGGSTDTQYF.

The sample holds many counts of this clonotype. This chain links TRBV5-1 with TRBJ1-2, with a tentative D call TRBD1 (6 bases). Trimming removed 0 bases at V and 0 bases at J, with 9 bases between. Looked up from germline, CDR1 is SGHRS and CDR2 is YFSETQ. This CDR3 comprises 15 residues. The DNA for the CDR3 is TGCGCCAGCAGCTTGGGCAACAGGGCTAACTATGGCTACACCTTC. This codes for CASSLGNRANYGYTF.

This clonotype was counted only a few times. V and J are TRBV12-5 and TRBJ2-7; 10 nucleotides match TRBD1. Germline loops: CDR1 LGHNT, CDR2 FRNRAP. The CDR3 contains 16 residues. The V segment lost 1 base and the J segment 3 bases; nucleotides outside the gene matches: 6. The CDR3 sequence is CASGLALGTGDYEQYF. The DNA for the CDR3 is TGTGCTAGTGGTTTGGCCCTCGGGACAGGGGACTACGAGCAGTACTTC.

This clonotype was observed many times. The chain carries TRBV20-1 and TRBJ1-5; D gene unclear. Between the trimmed V and J ends, which lost 7 bases and 5 bases, there was a span of 21 bases. In germline, CDR1 is DFQATT, CDR2 SNEGSKA (reference sequence). The CDR3 sequence is 15 residues long. The CDR3 protein is CSVKLPRGGDQPQHF. The CDR3 DNA reads as TGCAGTGTTAAGCTCCCTCGAGGTGGGGATCAGCCCCAGCATTTT.

This clonotype showed up many times. This chain joins TRBV28 and TRBJ2-5, with 7 bases aligning to TRBD1. Germline-derived CDR1 and CDR2 are MDHEN and SYDVKM. The CDR3 spans 14 residues. V shed 5 bases, J shed 1 base, and the junction held 4 bases outside the gene matches. The CDR3 sequence: CASSPGQAQETQYF. The CDR3 coding sequence is TGTGCCAGCAGTCCCGGACAGGCCCAAGAGACCCAGTACTTC.

This clonotype was detected ten times or more. The chain links TRBV7-8 to TRBJ1-2, with D unresolved. The V gene's germline CDR1 is SGHVS and CDR2 FQNEAQ. V lost 3 bases and J 4 bases, leaving 15 bases between the germline ends. This CDR3 has 15 residues. The chain's CDR3 is CASSFGSEVGYGYTF. The CDR3 nucleotides are TGTGCCAGCAGCTTCGGGAGCGAGGTCGGCTATGGCTACACCTTC. Combining the CDR3 with reference TRBV7-8 and TRBJ1-2 gives the whole variable domain GAGVSQSPRYKVAKRGQDVALRCDPISGHVSLFWYQQALGQGPEFLTYFQNEAQLDKSGLPSDRFFAERPEGSVSTLKIQRTQQEDSAVYLCASSFGSEVGYGYTFGSGTRLTVV.

This clonotype was counted a few times. V gene TRBV18 combines with J gene TRBJ2-7, with TRBD1 matching 7 bases. The CDR3 runs to 14 residues. V lost 4 bases and J lost 1; bases outside the gene matches: 4. Per the germline V gene, CDR1 is KGHSH and CDR2 is LQKENI. For the CDR3, the DNA is TGTGCCAGCTCACTGGACAGGCGTTCCTACGAGCAGTACTTC. As protein: CASSLDRRSYEQYF. Combining the CDR3 with reference TRBV18 and TRBJ2-7 gives the whole variable domain NAGVMQNPRHLVRRRGQEARLRCSPMKGHSHVYWYRQLPEEGLKFMVYLQKENIIDESGMPKERFSAEFPKEGPSILRIQQVVRGDSAAYFCASSLDRRSYEQYFGPGTRLTVT.

This clonotype was seen ten or more times. This chain connects TRBV6-5 to TRBJ2-7; the match to TRBD1 covers 9 bases. The V gene end was trimmed by 2 bases and the J gene end by 3 bases; junction bases not matched to a gene: 5. Looked up from germline, CDR1 is MNHEY and CDR2 is SVGAGI. There are 15 residues in the CDR3. The CDR3 protein is CASSYPGTGRYEQYF. CDR3 DNA sequence: TGTGCCAGCAGTTACCCCGGGACAGGGCGCTACGAGCAGTACTTC.

This clonotype showed up just a few times. As DNA, the CDR3 is TGCAGTGCTAGAGATGTCGCGGGGAGAGAGACCCAGTACTTC. It is translated as CSARDVAGRETQYF. The V gene is TRBV20-1, the J gene TRBJ2-5; perhaps TRBD2 as D (6 bases). V shed 0 bases and J shed 4 bases, with 12 bases lying between them. Germline V gene lookup returns CDR1 DFQATT and CDR2 SNEGSKA (reference sequence). This CDR3 is 14 amino acids long.

The sample holds many counts of this clonotype. V usage is TRBV3-1 and J usage is TRBJ2-7, with a weak D call TRBD1 (5 bases). Germline CDR1 and CDR2: LGHDT and YNNKEL (reference sequence). The CDR3 length is 18 residues. V lost 0 bases and J 4 bases, leaving 22 bases between the germline ends. CDR3 bases: TGTGCCAGCAGCCAAGATATCGTAAGGGCCAGGGTGTCGTACGAGCAGTACTTC. Translated, it gives CASSQDIVRARVSYEQYF.

J is TRBJ1-1 and V is TRBV10-3, with 8 positions matching TRBD1. Germline V gives CDR1 ENHRY, CDR2 SYGVKD. This CDR3 region has 14 residues. Trimming at V came to 6 bases and at J to 0 bases, leaving 3 bases not matched to a gene. Written as DNA, the CDR3 is TGTGCCATCAGGGCGACAGGGGTGAACACTGAAGCTTTCTTT. It specifies CAIRATGVNTEAFF.

At least ten counts were recorded for this clonotype. This rearrangement joins TRBV18 to TRBJ2-7, with a weak D call TRBD1 (6 bases). The CDR3 is made up of 14 amino acids. V shed 6 bases and J shed 6 bases, with 18 bases lying between them. Germline V gene sequence: CDR1 KGHSH, CDR2 LQKENI. The DNA of the CDR3 is TGTGCCAGCTCCGACCGGGACACCCTTTCCGAGCAGTACTTC. This gives the protein CASSDRDTLSEQYF.

This clonotype was recorded a few times. This rearrangement joins TRBV12-3 or TRBV12-4 to TRBJ2-5; 12 bases are a match to TRBD2. CDR3 length equals 16 residues. V gave up 6 bases and J gave up 2 bases; unmatched junction bases: 7. The CDR3 reads CASRQTSGGPQETQYF. The CDR3 coding sequence is TGTGCCAGCAGGCAAACTAGCGGGGGGCCTCAAGAGACCCAGTACTTC.

This sequence joins TRBV28 and TRBJ1-2, with D maybe TRBD1 (6 bases). Germline assignment: CDR1 MDHEN and CDR2 SYDVKM. V was cut by 6 bases and J by 6 bases, with 20 bases left in between. The CDR3 sequence is 15 residues long. CDR3 sequence: CASRGIGTPRDGYTF. The DNA for the CDR3 is TGTGCCAGCAGGGGAATCGGGACACCTCGTGATGGCTACACCTTC.

This clonotype has a count of ten or more. A read error is possible here, since a much larger clone lies one base away. The gene calls are TRBV12-3 or TRBV12-4 and TRBJ2-2, with unresolved D. The CDR3 is 12 residues long. The germline V and J ends were trimmed by 4 bases and 3 bases, with 3 bases remaining between them. The CDR3 reads CASSYDTGELFF. Here the CDR3 DNA reads TGTGCCAGCAGTTATGACACCGGGGAGCTGTTTTTT.

This clonotype was seen a handful of times. The rearrangement links TRBV9 to TRBJ1-6, with D perhaps TRBD1 (5 bases). Germline loops: CDR1 SGDLS, CDR2 YYNGEE. Trimming removed 0 bases at V and 3 bases at J, with 7 bases between. The CDR3 has 15 amino acids. CDR3 sequence reads: CASSVAQGYNSPLHF. The CDR3 DNA is TGTGCCAGCAGCGTAGCCCAGGGCTATAATTCACCCCTCCACTTT.

This clonotype was picked up a small number of times. The chain is built from TRBV3-1 and TRBJ1-6; perhaps TRBD1 as D (5 bases). Germline loops: CDR1 LGHDT, CDR2 YNNKEL (reference sequence). The CDR3 extends over 14 amino acids. V gave up 6 bases and J gave up 2 bases, with 8 bases separating them. The CDR3 DNA reads as TGTGCCAGCAGTAGGGGCACCTATAATTCACCCCTCCACTTT. Translation gives CASSRGTYNSPLHF.

The sample holds a few counts of this clonotype. The chain is built from TRBV5-6 and TRBJ2-5; D is unclear. CDR3 size: 13 residues. V shed 3 bases and J shed 9 bases, with 15 bases lying between them. Germline V gene sequence: CDR1 SGHDT, CDR2 YYEEEE. Here the CDR3 reads CASSSPPPESQYF. DNA of the CDR3: TGTGCCAGCAGCTCTCCGCCGCCGGAGTCCCAGTACTTC. The variable domain in full, with the rest retrieved from reference TRBV5-6 and TRBJ2-5, is DAGVTQSPTHLIKTRGQQVTLRCSPKSGHDTVSWYQQALGQGPQFIFQYYEEEERQRGNFPDRFSGHQFPNYSSELNVNALLLGDSALYLCASSSPPPESQYFGPGTRLLVL.

The CDR3 sequence is CASRGPGNYGYTF. DNA of the CDR3: TGTGCCAGCAGGGGGCCGGGGAACTATGGCTACACCTTC. The chain carries TRBV6-2 or TRBV6-3 and TRBJ1-2, with D possibly being TRBD1 (5 bases). Germline CDR1 MNHEY, CDR2 SVGEGT. With 6 bases removed from V and 2 bases from J, the gap between germline ends came to 10 bases. This CDR3 contains 13 residues.

This clonotype has more than one count but fewer than ten. The rearrangement links TRBV5-1 to TRBJ2-5; 8 positions agree with TRBD2. The V gene's germline CDR1 is SGHRS and CDR2 YFSETQ. The CDR3 loop spans 15 amino acids. J lost 3 bases, V lost 4 bases, and 8 bases had no gene match. The CDR3 nucleotides read TGCGCCAGCAGCAGATCGGGACTAGGGGAAGAGACCCAGTACTTC. This encodes CASSRSGLGEETQYF.

This clonotype was counted at least ten times. The chain links TRBV7-2 to TRBJ1-2, with no clear D. This CDR3 has 13 amino acids. Trimming cost V 5 bases and J 4 bases, with 11 bases left between them. Looked up from germline, CDR1 is SGHTA and CDR2 is FQGNSA. CDR3 residues: CASSVSSAYGYTF. The CDR3 DNA follows: TGTGCCAGCAGCGTGAGTAGCGCCTATGGCTACACCTTC.

This clonotype was recorded many times. The rearrangement uses TRBV20-1 and TRBJ2-3; 7 bases are a match to TRBD2. Germline V gene lookup returns CDR1 DFQATT and CDR2 SNEGSKA (reference sequence). This CDR3 has 14 residues. V trimming: 0 bases; J trimming: 6 bases; junction bases outside the gene matches: 6. The CDR3 sequence: CSARDSRGWDTQYF. The DNA of the CDR3 is TGCAGTGCTAGAGATTCGCGGGGGTGGGATACGCAGTATTTT.

The V and J genes are TRBV20-1 and TRBJ2-1; 8 bases fit TRBD2. Germline loops: CDR1 DFQATT, CDR2 SNEGSKA (reference sequence). The CDR3 is 14 residues long. V was pared by 0 bases and J by 3 bases, with 1 base of the junction left unmatched. The DNA for the CDR3 is TGCAGTGCTAGAGAGGCGGGGGGCTACAATGAGCAGTTCTTC. This codes for CSAREAGGYNEQFF.